This TCR beta chain comes out of a study of cytomegalovirus exposure and HLA in healthy donors (dated by TCRdb to about 2017). Study-wide context: An earlier analysis of approximately 600 of the donors reported about 250 Gb of sequence data and 117 million unique TCR beta sequences from about 179 million T cells. Rather than drawing on any new phenotypic data, the later analysis identified candidate immune exposures from TCR beta sequences and the way those sequences occurred across donors. Among the roughly 390 genotyped donors, around 81% belonged to the genetic ancestry cluster associated with self-reported Caucasian donors. Donor age, sex, ethnicity and CMV serostatus were compiled alongside the repertoire data. HLA typing covered class I and class II loci at four-digit resolution. In an earlier analysis of 500 to 650 of the donors, high-throughput TCR beta sequencing was used to judge whether each TCR beta V gene segment behaved as functional or pseudogenic. Four or five DR-DQ haplotypes were handled as single units for association and clustering because linkage in the cohort was strong. To predict cytomegalovirus infection status, the study brought together high-throughput TCR immunosequencing, statistical association of individual TCRs with disease status, and machine learning. A later analysis re-examined previously published TCR beta repertoires from just over 650 donors and added high-resolution HLA genotyping to investigate patterns of TCR occurrence. Typing coverage differed by locus: A, B, C, DRB1 and DQB1 were typed in about 620-640 donors, DQA1 in about 500, DPA1 in over 600, and DPB1 in just under 480. The study aimed to test whether signatures of past pathogen exposure could be identified by cataloging public T cell receptors. On average, roughly 250,000 unique TCR beta nucleotide sequences were sequenced per donor among some 420 genotyped donors of the cohort, with roughly 18% of those sequences being non-productive. Every discovery cohort repertoire had been produced on one sequencing platform. An early release that covered about 600 HLA-typed donors contained approximately 300 gigabases of sequencing data and around 85 million unique TCR sequences. A later genetic analysis took genome-wide SNP genotypes for about 60% of the roughly 670 donors and used that subset as a discovery cohort. A separate validation cohort of approximately 120 different subjects was used in addition to the 666-subject first cohort. The T cell repertoires of about 700 subjects were profiled by immunosequencing and related to cytomegalovirus serostatus.

Inclusive of the bounding cysteine and phenylalanine, the CDR3 is 15 residues long. Left in the record is the CDR3 DNA by itself, 45 bases read in frame from the first base. The germline V gene (reference sequence) supplies CDR1 SGHNT and CDR2 YYREEE. The germline V and J ends show losses of 0 bases and 1 base respectively, and no gene match explains 4 bases of the junction. General conclusions and limits of the study: Most TCR sequences were seen in very few donors, while some public TCRs were found in many individuals. Because HLA typing was unavailable for some donors at each locus, only the typed subset was used in association tests. Specific HLA alleles were associated with 15,000 to 20,000 TCR beta sequences at a false discovery rate of 0.05 in a later analysis. The authors suggested that the approach could potentially be extended to other disease states and immunological phenotypes. In vitro tests confirmed that three of the cytomegalovirus-associated TCR beta chains recognize cytomegalovirus antigens. Some IMGT-functional V segments, including TRBV6-2 and TRBV6-3, could not be distinguished by the 87-base-pair reads and were therefore excluded. Most CMV-associated TCR beta chains appeared to be HLA-restricted in a later analysis, and the HLA associations seemed to be driven largely by CMV exposure. A later genetic analysis associated a missense DCLRE1C variant with V-gene and J-gene trimming of TCR beta chains, and an independent cohort replicated the association. The study listed 150 to 200 TCR beta chains as associated with cytomegalovirus. Cytomegalovirus status was reported to be diagnosed by the classifier with high specificity and sensitivity in both the original and validation cohorts. A later analysis found that TCR association rates varied across HLA loci, with DRB1 alleles showing the most associated TCRs and HLA-C alleles the fewest. In an earlier analysis of 587 of the donors, most TCR beta V segments were observed in productive rearrangements about 87% or about 30% of the time, broadly matching IMGT annotations. A cluster of highly shared sequence variants was judged likely to be a technical artifact of the sequencing pipeline. Correlated functional status among segregating V segments might reflect linkage disequilibrium, but an unknown experimental factor could not be ruled out. For the cohort, immune exposure information was limited to CMV serostatus. This cohort had only TCR beta chains sequenced, and the lack of alpha or paired-chain data limited which features could be detected. Sequencing depth was assumed to be roughly uniform across donors in the presence/absence analyses, though that assumption may not hold. Compared with the approximately 670-donor mean, donors in an Asian-associated ancestry cluster had fewer N-insertions in productive TCRs, according to a later genetic analysis. The earlier analysis of 587 of the donors excluded some 16 rarely observed V segments, including chromosome 9 orphons, because counts were too low. Compared with equally common non-associated chains, HLA-associated TCR beta chains in a later analysis were more clonally expanded and had lower generation probabilities. When HLA alleles, especially DR and DQ, strongly co-occurred, TCR associations were difficult to assign to individual alleles. A further reported finding was that TCR beta sequences accurately predicted the HLA-A and HLA-B alleles for most subjects in the first cohort. Several of the top co-occurrence clusters appeared to be linked to parvovirus B19, influenza, CMV and Epstein-Barr virus, according to a later analysis.

The cohort consisted of 670 or so healthy bone marrow donors. At the time of sampling, every cohort member was nominally healthy, though immune exposures that went unrecorded were likely present. The donor was CMV seropositive and was included in the group of some 290 seropositive cohort members. Each donor provided a peripheral blood sample, and peripheral blood mononuclear cells were used for TCR beta sequencing. The Qiagen DNeasy Blood Extraction Kit was used to extract genomic DNA from the blood cell samples. The library was made by the immunoSEQ multiplex PCR assay. A mixture of 60 forward primers for TCR Vbeta segments and 13 reverse primers for TCR Jbeta segments was used in the multiplex PCR. The CDR3 region of rearranged TCR beta genes was amplified from genomic DNA with a multiplex PCR assay. On the Illumina HiSeq System, the amplified TCR beta libraries were sequenced as 87-base-pair reads. The paper's data handling went like this. A later analysis tallied around 82 million unique TCR beta chains across the approximately 670 repertoires, and some 10 million of those chains were shared by two or more donors. A nearest-neighbor algorithm error-corrected the raw reads and collapsed the reads into unique sequences, merging closely related sequences to remove PCR and sequencing errors. To assign V, D and J gene segments, CDR3 sequences were aligned to IMGT reference sequences. For a sequence to be retained, at least a six-nucleotide match to both a V gene segment and a J gene segment was required. A rearrangement was called productive if the CDR3 had no stop codons and remained in frame with V and J, and every other rearrangement was called non-productive. CDR3 was defined according to IMGT convention as the region running from the second conserved V-encoded cysteine to the conserved J-encoded phenylalanine. Sequences without an unambiguous match to a single V gene segment were excluded from the earlier analysis of 587 of the donors. In an earlier analysis of approximately 500 of the donors, a V segment was called functional when productive rearrangements were above 56.7%, and segregating when the standard deviation between donors exceeded 5%. A statistical classification framework was built to diagnose cytomegalovirus status from the catalog of TCR beta chain sequences. In a later analysis, V and J genes were assigned by comparing TCR nucleotide sequences against IMGT/GENE-DB human TR gene sequences. In a later analysis, CDR3 sequences and most-parsimonious VDJ recombination scenarios were assigned using the TCRdist pipeline. In a later analysis, every TCR beta chain was defined by the combination of its CDR3 amino acid sequence and its V-gene family, and reads without a unique V-gene family were dropped. As a way to deal with suspected cross-contamination and a sequencing artifact, a later analysis dropped approximately 590 nucleotide sequences that were highly shared and had low generation probability. For each public chain, a later analysis derived a clonal expansion index from normalized ranks of inferred template counts within each repertoire. In a later analysis, generation probabilities were computed with a VDJ recombination model fitted to out-of-frame rearrangements, and the resulting probabilities were checked against IGoR. In a later analysis, TCR-TCR, TCR-HLA and TCR-CMV co-occurrence was scored with hypergeometric tests, and a repertoire-size bias correction was applied to TCR pairs. To estimate false discovery rates, a later analysis permuted the HLA or CMV assignments 20 times. A later analysis grouped co-occurring TCRs with DBSCAN, adding TCRdist sequence similarity when clustering within HLA-allele-positive subsets. Co-occurrence clustering excluded repertoires with fewer than 30,000 or more than 120,000 public chains, plus five with anomalous nucleotide sharing. Entries here come from immuneACCESS through TCRdb and include only in-frame sequences with V and J called. Some clones fail to appear in such tables; in the studies checked, an unresolved V gene covers under half of the shortfall, and the cause of the remainder is unknown. Clone size and the V and J calls come from that table; the DNA yielded D and trimming. The sample table contains about 120,000 clones; only one count was recorded for about 76% of them. In total, the top ten clones hold roughly an eighth of the sample.

A remark on this clone: The antigen it binds to is not known. No per-base quality is available; no much larger clone lies one base away.

The sequenced sample was PBMCs. This chain joins TRBV5-4 to TRBJ2-7, with 7 junctional bases fitting TRBD2. This TCR came from a woman in her forties in good health and CMV-seropositive. The bases are TGTGCCAGCAGCTTGGCAGCGGGACTATCCTACGAGCAGTACTTC. This encodes CASSLAAGLSYEQYF. Here the CDR3 is joined to the reference TRBV5-4 and TRBJ2-7 genes, and the full variable domain is: ETGVTQSPTHLIKTRGQQVTLRCSSQSGHNTVSWYQQALGQGPQFIFQYYREEENGRGNFPPRFSGLQFPNYSSELNVNALELDDSALYLCASSLAAGLSYEQYFGPGTRLTVT.